This TCR beta chain was recorded in a study of blood T cell repertoires in COVID-19. Study at large: The analysed material was cDNA or gDNA that came from T cells, B-cell-depleted T cells, or PBMCs.

This clone appeared a single time. V lost 8 bases and J 2 bases, leaving 16 bases between the germline ends. Germline CDR1 is SGHTA and CDR2 is FQGNSA. The CDR3 contains 14 residues. Repertoires were generated with immunoSEQ multiplex PCR, while TCRdb's copy carries only in-frame clones and drops some. The sample records around 430,000 clones, 85% to 90% being singletons. The cohort comprised adults aged roughly 18 to 100 years residing in 20 to 30 US areas. Donors were grouped by their self-reported clinical history. Input material: PBMCs or T cells enriched from blood (not recorded which). The gene calls are TRBV7-2 and TRBJ2-7; perhaps TRBD2 as D (6 bases). The receptor was isolated from a woman aged 50 to 60 who had recovered from COVID-19. In DNA, the CDR3 is TGTGCCAGCGACTCTAGCGACTCTCCCTACGAGCAGTACTTC. Its translation is CASDSSDSPYEQYF.